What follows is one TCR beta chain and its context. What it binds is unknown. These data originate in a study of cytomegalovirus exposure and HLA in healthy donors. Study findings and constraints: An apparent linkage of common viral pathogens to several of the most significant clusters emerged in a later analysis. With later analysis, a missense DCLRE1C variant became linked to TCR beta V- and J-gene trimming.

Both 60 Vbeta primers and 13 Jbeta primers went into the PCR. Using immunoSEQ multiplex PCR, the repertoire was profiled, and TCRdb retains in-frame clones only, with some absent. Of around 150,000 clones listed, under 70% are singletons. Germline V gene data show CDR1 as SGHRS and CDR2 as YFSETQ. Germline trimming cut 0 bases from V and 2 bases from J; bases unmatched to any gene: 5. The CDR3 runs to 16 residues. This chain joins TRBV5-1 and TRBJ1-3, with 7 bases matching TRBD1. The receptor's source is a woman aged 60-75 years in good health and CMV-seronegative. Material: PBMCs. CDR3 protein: CASSLDPTGAGNTIYF. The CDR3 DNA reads TGCGCCAGCAGCTTGGATCCTACAGGGGCTGGAAACACCATATATTTT.